Shown below are 15 T cell receptor beta chains from a single sample sequenced in a study of shared clonotypes between healthy human individuals (TCRdb year 2020). The library relied on the immunoSEQ multiplex PCR assay. This immuneACCESS table, as held by TCRdb, lists in-frame sequences with V and J called but not all clones. Of the missing ones, under half trace to an unresolved V gene in checked studies; the others have no known cause. Across this sample there are roughly 700,000 clones, with around two thirds seen only once. Approximately 1.6% of the sample comes from the top ten. Material for sequencing was memory CD4+ T cells sorted from blood. Per the publication, the cell subset or site label means: CD45RA-negative fraction. The receptors stem from a woman aged 25-40 years in good health.

The genes are TRBV28 and TRBJ1-2; D might be TRBD1 (5 bases). The CDR3 sequence is 14 residues long. Germline CDR1 reads MDHEN; CDR2 reads SYDVKM. Trimming cost V 4 bases and J 8 bases, with 17 bases left between them. The DNA of the CDR3 is TGTGCCAGCAGTTGGGGCCGGGCTTCGGGGGGCTACACCTTC. It is translated as CASSWGRASGGYTF.

This chain joins TRBV5-8 and TRBJ1-3; D is unclear. Germline values: CDR1 SGHTS, CDR2 YDEGEE. V was pared by 0 bases and J by 4 bases, with 11 bases between. CDR3 length equals 15 residues. CDR3 bases: TGTGCCAGCAGCTTGGCCGTGACATCGGGAAACACCATATATTTT. This codes for CASSLAVTSGNTIYF. The variable domain in full, completed from reference TRBV5-8 and TRBJ1-3, reads EAGVTQSPTHLIKTRGQQATLRCSPISGHTSVYWYQQALGLGLQFLLWYDEGEERNRGNFPPRFSGRQFPNYSSELNVNALELEDSALYLCASSLAVTSGNTIYFGEGSWLTVV.

This clone was detected only a few times. The chain links TRBV6-1 to TRBJ2-5; no reliable D call. Trimming left V 3 bases short and J 1 base short, with 12 bases between. CDR1 is MNHNS, CDR2 SASEGT, per germline. This CDR3 is 15 amino acids long. This CDR3 reads CASSDNLAVQETQYF. DNA for the CDR3: TGTGCCAGCAGTGATAACTTAGCAGTCCAAGAGACCCAGTACTTC.

The sample holds one count of this clone. The rearrangement links TRBV5-1 to TRBJ1-1; D is unresolved. The V end lost 0 bases, the J end lost 1 base, and 7 bases lay between the germline ends. Germline assignment: CDR1 SGHRS and CDR2 YFSETQ. The CDR3 runs 14 residues. The CDR3, as DNA: TGCGCCAGCAGCTTGGGTGCGGGGAACACTGAAGCTTTCTTT. It is translated as CASSLGAGNTEAFF.

V and J are TRBV11-2 and TRBJ2-5; TRBD2 aligns across 9 bases. In germline, CDR1 is SGHAT, CDR2 FQNNGV. The CDR3 length is 15 residues. The V segment lost 2 bases and the J segment 5 bases; nucleotides outside the gene matches: 6. As DNA, the CDR3 is TGTGCCAGCAGCTTATTTCTAGCGGGACAGGAGACCCAGTACTTC. This translates into CASSLFLAGQETQYF.

This clone was counted a single time. The chain combines TRBV5-1 with TRBJ1-5; possible D gene TRBD1, 6 bases. The germline gives CDR1 SGHRS, CDR2 YFSETQ. Between the trimmed V and J ends, which lost 0 bases and 0 bases, there was a span of 13 bases. The CDR3 runs to 17 residues. CDR3 amino acids: CASSLGVRTDSNQPQHF. CDR3 coding DNA: TGCGCCAGCAGCTTGGGGGTGCGGACAGATAGCAATCAGCCCCAGCATTTT.

With respect to this clone: Possible read error: a much larger clone is one base away. Other DNA sequences in this specimen translate into the identical CDR3. This sequence joins TRBV7-9 and TRBJ2-5; a possible D gene is TRBD1 (5 bases). The V gene lost 3 bases and the J gene lost 1 base, with 6 bases spanning the gap. Germline V gene data show CDR1 as SEHNR and CDR2 as FQNEAQ (reference sequence). This CDR3 region has 13 residues. For the CDR3, the DNA is TGTGCCAGCAGCTTTGGGGCCCAAGAGACCCAGTACTTC. Protein product: CASSFGAQETQYF.

The chain has TRBV2 and TRBJ2-3; 7 bases line up with TRBD2. V was clipped by 6 bases and J by 9 bases; unmatched bases: 15. Germline values: CDR1 SNHLY, CDR2 FYNNEI. The CDR3 totals 15 residues. DNA for the CDR3: TGTGCCAGCAGCGAATTAGGCGGGAGTACGAGGACGCAGTATTTT. This encodes CASSELGGSTRTQYF.

V usage is TRBV5-1 and J usage is TRBJ2-1, with 12 positions matching TRBD2. From germline, CDR1 is SGHRS and CDR2 YFSETQ. Trimming cost V 6 bases and J 6 bases; bases outside gene matches: 4. CDR3 length equals 14 residues. The CDR3, as DNA: TGCGCCAGCAAGACTAGCGGGAGCGTCAATGAGCAGTTCTTC. This codes for CASKTSGSVNEQFF. Complete variable domain (other parts from reference TRBV5-1 and TRBJ2-1): KAGVTQTPRYLIKTRGQQVTLSCSPISGHRSVSWYQQTPGQGLQFLFEYFSETQRNKGNFPGRFSGRQFSNSRSEMNVSTLELGDSALYLCASKTSGSVNEQFFGPGTRLTVL.

This chain connects TRBV28 to TRBJ1-4, with TRBD1 identical over 7 bases. This CDR3 region has 15 residues. Germline trimming cut 6 bases from V and 2 bases from J; bases unmatched to any gene: 6. Germline lookup yields CDR1 MDHEN and CDR2 SYDVKM. CDR3 protein: CASRRYRGTNEKLFF. The CDR3 DNA is TGTGCCAGCAGACGCTACAGGGGTACTAATGAAAAACTGTTTTTT. Together with reference TRBV28 and TRBJ1-4, the CDR3 gives the full variable domain: DVKVTQSSRYLVKRTGEKVFLECVQDMDHENMFWYRQDPGLGLRLIYFSYDVKMKEKGDIPEGYSVSREKKERFSLILESASTNQTSMYLCASRRYRGTNEKLFFGSGTQLSVL.

This sequence joins TRBV6-4 and TRBJ1-1; possible D gene TRBD1, 6 bases. Trimming took off 5 bases at V and 4 bases at J, with 11 bases between the two ends. The CDR3 totals 13 residues. The germline gives CDR1 MRHNA, CDR2 SNTAGT. The CDR3 region is CASSLRGGTEAFF. CDR3 sequence (DNA): TGTGCCAGCAGTCTGAGGGGGGGCACTGAAGCTTTCTTT.

This clone was picked up one time. The J gene is TRBJ1-2, the V gene TRBV19; 10 bases fit TRBD1. Germline CDR1 and CDR2: LNHDA and SQIVND (reference sequence). Trimming removed 6 bases from V and 8 bases from J; junction bases left unmatched: 12. CDR3 length: 15 amino acids. The CDR3 coding sequence is TGTGCCAGTAGCGATCCGGGACAGGGGAATAAGGGCTACACCTTC. It codes for CASSDPGQGNKGYTF.

The chain carries TRBV7-9 and TRBJ1-3; 7 bases agree with TRBD1. V was pared by 4 bases and J by 0 bases, with 9 bases of the junction left unmatched. The CDR3 sequence is 17 residues long. Germline V gene lookup returns CDR1 SEHNR and CDR2 FQNEAQ (reference sequence). CDR3 sequence (DNA): TGTGCCAGCAGCTGGGGACAGTCTTTGGGCTCTGGAAACACCATATATTTT. It encodes CASSWGQSLGSGNTIYF.

The V gene is TRBV6-1, the J gene TRBJ1-5, with D hard to call. The ends were cut back, 9 bases at V and 7 bases at J, with 13 bases in the middle. The CDR3 is made up of 12 amino acids. The germline V gene has CDR1 MNHNS and CDR2 SASEGT. CDR3 loop: CASKEAGQPQHF. CDR3 sequence (DNA): TGTGCCAGTAAGGAGGCGGGCCAGCCCCAGCATTTT.

The chain employs TRBV4-2 and TRBJ2-1; 7 nucleotides align to TRBD2. The CDR3 loop spans 15 amino acids. V was clipped by 4 bases and J by 3 bases; unmatched bases: 6. CDR1 and CDR2 (germline): LGHNA, YNFKEQ. In nucleotides, the CDR3 is TGTGCCAGCAGCCCAAGAAGCGGGGACTACAATGAGCAGTTCTTC. Amino acid sequence: CASSPRSGDYNEQFF.